This T cell receptor (beta chain) came from a study of vaccination effects on CD4 cells after COVID-19. Whole-study results and caveats: Within healthy vaccinees, only 1 of 255 vaccine-induced clones displayed cross-reactivity with common cold coronaviruses.

In regard to this clone: The target antigen is unknown.

With the ViraFEST assay, the study expanded antigen-specific CD4+ T cells using viral peptide pools, then sequenced them. CD4+ T cell isolation took place after 10 days of culture. People in the vaccine group had not been infected with SARS-CoV-2 before, and their nucleocapsid antibodies were negative. Each well held 2 million to 2.5 million PBMC cultured with approximately 9.7 ug/ml peptides and 10 IU/ml IL-2. Generated by immunoSEQ multiplex PCR, the TCRdb table keeps only in-frame clones and is missing some. The table shows more than 30,000 clones, with about 69% occurring only once. Trimming left V 0 bases short and J 5 bases short, with 7 bases between. Germline loops: CDR1 SQVTM, CDR2 ANQGSEA. This CDR3 is built from 12 residues.

This specimen was CD4+ T cells from PBMCs cultured with HCoV-OC43 spike peptides, taken before COVID-19 vaccination. Indicated subset: HCoV-OC43 spike overlapping peptide pool stimulation. This receptor was taken from a human donor who received a COVID-19 vaccine. This sequence joins TRBV29-1 and TRBJ1-2, with D possibly being TRBD1 (5 bases). The CDR3 nucleotides are TGCAGCGTTGAAGACAGGACATATGGCTACACCTTC. This translates into CSVEDRTYGYTF. Full variable domain (missing parts from reference TRBV29-1 and TRBJ1-2): SAVISQKPSRDICQRGTSLTIQCQVDSQVTMMFWYRQQPGQSLTLIATANQGSEATYESGFVIDKFPISRPNLTFSTLTVSNMSPEDSSIYLCSVEDRTYGYTFGSGTRLTVV.